Following are 20 T cell receptor beta chains from one sample sequenced in a study of blood T cell repertoires in COVID-19. Measured with immunoSEQ multiplex PCR; TCRdb has only the in-frame clones, and not every one. Counted here are under 50,000 clones, 75% to 85% occurring once; the ten biggest clones make up roughly 7.7%. Material for sequencing was peripheral blood. These TCRs come from a man in his forties or fifties with acute or convalescent COVID-19.

V and J are TRBV5-1 and TRBJ2-3, with TRBD2 identical over 8 bases. J was trimmed by 4 bases and V by 0 bases; bases with no gene match: 10. The germline CDR1 and CDR2 sequences are SGHRS and YFSETQ. This CDR3 is 17 amino acids long. As DNA, the CDR3 is TGCGCCAGCAGCTTGGCTTATTTAGGCGGGGGGTCAGATACGCAGTATTTT. Its translation: CASSLAYLGGGSDTQYF.

The V and J genes are TRBV10-3 and TRBJ1-4, with 7 bases aligning to TRBD1. The germline V gene has CDR1 ENHRY and CDR2 SYGVKD. The CDR3 is 16 amino acids. V lost 3 bases, J lost 4 bases, and 8 bases stayed unmatched. The chain's CDR3 is CAISEGTAILNEKLFF. CDR3 DNA: TGTGCCATCAGTGAAGGGACAGCTATTCTTAATGAAAAACTGTTTTTT.

The chain joins TRBV10-3 to TRBJ2-3; TRBD1 is a possible D gene (6 bases). The CDR3 length is 14 residues. V shed 10 bases and J shed 8 bases, with 22 bases lying between them. CDR1 ENHRY and CDR2 SYGVKD come from the germline V gene. CDR3 region: CATIRDISLATQYF. Here the CDR3 DNA reads TGTGCCACCATCCGGGACATCTCATTAGCTACGCAGTATTTT.

A few counts support this clone. The chain links TRBV24-1 to TRBJ1-5; D might be TRBD1 (5 bases). The ends were cut back, 7 bases at V and 4 bases at J, with 16 bases in the middle. This CDR3 region has 15 residues. Per the germline V gene, CDR1 is KGHDR and CDR2 is SFDVKD. CDR3 residues: CATSLGSGTNQPQHF. The CDR3 DNA sequence: TGTGCCACCAGCCTTGGATCAGGGACTAATCAGCCCCAGCATTTT.

The rearrangement uses TRBV19 and TRBJ1-3; TRBD1 aligns across 8 bases. The CDR3 runs 15 residues. Germline values: CDR1 LNHDA, CDR2 SQIVND (reference sequence). J lost 1 base, V lost 5 bases, and 4 bases had no gene match. CDR3 protein: CASSWDRSSGNTIYF. As DNA, the CDR3 is TGTGCCAGTAGTTGGGACAGGTCATCTGGAAACACCATATATTTT.

The chain couples TRBV14 to TRBJ2-1, with 10 bases that match TRBD2. V lost 4 bases, J lost 4 bases, and 4 bases stayed unmatched. In germline, CDR1 is SGHDN, CDR2 FVKESK. This CDR3 is built from 15 residues. The CDR3 DNA reads as TGTGCCAGCAGCCGAGAAGCGGGGGGGTACAATGAGCAGTTCTTC. This gives the protein CASSREAGGYNEQFF.

The V call is TRBV19, the J call TRBJ2-7; D is undetermined. This CDR3 comprises 13 residues. Germline lookup yields CDR1 LNHDA and CDR2 SQIVND (reference sequence). V was clipped by 4 bases and J by 0 bases, with 7 bases between them. CDR3 in amino acids: CASSTTSSYEQYF. DNA for the CDR3: TGTGCCAGTAGTACCACCAGCTCCTACGAGCAGTACTTC.

This clone was seen once. The chain recombines TRBV5-4 with TRBJ2-1; a possible D gene is TRBD2 (5 bases). V was trimmed by 0 bases and J by 1 base, leaving 8 bases between them. Germline V lookup: CDR1 SGHNT, CDR2 YYREEE (reference sequence). The CDR3 runs 15 residues. The CDR3 coding sequence is TGTGCCAGCAGCTTGGATGAGGGATCCTACAATGAGCAGTTCTTC. Encoded protein: CASSLDEGSYNEQFF.

The chain carries TRBV24-1 and TRBJ1-2; TRBD1 matches 9 bases. The CDR3 is 16 residues long. Losses at the gene ends were 2 bases for V and 5 bases for J; bases not matched to a gene: 8. Germline V gene data show CDR1 as KGHDR and CDR2 as SFDVKD. CDR3 sequence: CATSDSVGTGSYGYTF. The CDR3 DNA reads as TGTGCCACCAGTGATTCCGTAGGGACAGGGAGTTATGGCTACACCTTC.

The chain employs TRBV6-6 and TRBJ1-3; D is possibly TRBD1 (6 bases). Germline V gives CDR1 MNHNY, CDR2 SVGAGI (reference sequence). V lost 2 bases and J lost 2, with 13 bases in between. This CDR3 is built from 16 residues. The CDR3 DNA sequence: TGTGCCAGCAGTTACATGACAGGACAGACTGGAAACACCATATATTTT. It yields the protein CASSYMTGQTGNTIYF.

There are a few counts of this clone. The V gene is TRBV7-3, the J gene TRBJ2-5, with 7 bases matching TRBD1. This CDR3 has 13 amino acids. J was trimmed by 9 bases and V by 3 bases; bases with no gene match: 7. Germline V CDR1 and CDR2: SGHTA, FQGTGA. CDR3 in amino acids: CASSLERTGAQYF. For the CDR3, the DNA is TGTGCCAGCAGCTTGGAACGTACAGGGGCCCAGTACTTC.

This clone is a singleton in its sample. The rearrangement joins TRBV19 to TRBJ1-3, with TRBD1 identical over 7 bases. The V gene end was trimmed by 10 bases and the J gene end by 4 bases; junction bases not matched to a gene: 7. CDR1 is LNHDA and CDR2 is SQIVND in the germline V gene (reference sequence). CDR3 length: 13 residues. The chain's CDR3 is CATRDRAGNTIYF. The CDR3 DNA is TGTGCCACCCGAGACAGGGCAGGAAACACCATATATTTT.

The V and J genes are TRBV2 and TRBJ1-1; D is uncertain. Trimming took 5 bases from V and 3 from J, leaving 10 bases between them. Germline V gene data show CDR1 as SNHLY and CDR2 as FYNNEI. The CDR3 covers 13 residues. The chain's CDR3 is CASSQDLDTEAFF. The CDR3 DNA sequence: TGTGCCAGCAGTCAGGATTTGGACACTGAAGCTTTCTTT.

The chain recombines TRBV11-2 with TRBJ2-5; D gene uncertain. Trimming removed 6 bases from V and 1 base from J, with 9 bases in between. The CDR3 totals 13 residues. CDR1 and CDR2 from the germline V gene are SGHAT and FQNNGV. This chain's CDR3 is CASSTRFQETQYF. The CDR3 nucleotides are TGTGCCAGCAGTACGAGATTCCAAGAGACCCAGTACTTC.

V gene TRBV7-2 combines with J gene TRBJ2-7, with D perhaps matching TRBD2 (6 bases). V lost 3 bases and J 3 bases, leaving 18 bases between the germline ends. In germline, CDR1 is SGHTA, CDR2 FQGNSA. The CDR3 consists of 16 residues. The CDR3 is CASSLEGTISVYEQYF. The CDR3 DNA sequence: TGTGCCAGCAGCTTGGAGGGGACGATTTCGGTCTACGAGCAGTACTTC.

The chain recombines TRBV5-6 with TRBJ2-7; 7 nucleotides match TRBD2. Unmatched junction bases numbered 3, after V lost 1 base and J lost 2 bases. The CDR3 sequence is 14 residues long. Germline CDR1 is SGHDT and CDR2 is YYEEEE. The CDR3 sequence: CASSLLGTTYEQYF. The CDR3 DNA sequence: TGTGCCAGCAGCTTGTTGGGGACTACCTACGAGCAGTACTTC.

CDR3 sequence: CAWSVLSGGSETQYF. As DNA, the CDR3 is TGTGCCTGGAGTGTTCTCAGTGGGGGCTCAGAGACCCAGTACTTC. This chain uses TRBV30 with TRBJ2-5; TRBD1 might be the D (6 bases). Trimming took 0 bases from V and 4 from J, leaving 15 bases between them. Germline lookup yields CDR1 GTSNPN and CDR2 SVGIG (reference sequence). The CDR3 loop spans 15 amino acids. Complete variable domain (other parts from reference TRBV30 and TRBJ2-5): SQTIHQWPATLVQPVGSPLSLECTVEGTSNPNLYWYRQAAGRGLQLLFYSVGIGQISSEVPQNLSASRPQDRQFILSSKKLLLSDSGFYLCAWSVLSGGSETQYFGPGTRLLVL.

This clone was seen more than once but under ten times. The V and J genes are TRBV6-2 or TRBV6-3 and TRBJ2-7, with TRBD2 identical over 15 bases. The V and J ends lost 0 bases and 7 bases, in that order; junction bases with no gene match: 1. CDR3 length: 15 residues. Germline CDR1 is MNHEY and CDR2 is SVGEGT. CDR3 sequence: CASSYSGTSGGEQYF. The DNA of the CDR3 is TGTGCCAGCAGTTACTCTGGGACTAGCGGGGGGGAGCAGTACTTC.

The gene calls are TRBV5-1 and TRBJ2-5; maybe TRBD2 (6 bases). The CDR3 covers 16 residues. The V gene's germline CDR1 is SGHRS and CDR2 YFSETQ. V lost 2 bases, J lost 5 bases, and 19 bases lay in between. The DNA for the CDR3 is TGCGCCAGCAGCTTAAACACCGGGACGGAGGGGGAGACCCAGTACTTC. Amino acid sequence: CASSLNTGTEGETQYF.

The chain carries TRBV30 and TRBJ1-1; 8 bases fit TRBD1. V was clipped by 8 bases and J by 4 bases; unmatched bases: 15. Per germline, CDR1 GTSNPN and CDR2 SVGIG (reference sequence). The CDR3 has 15 residues. The CDR3 protein is CARGPRDRGRTEAFF. The CDR3 DNA follows: TGTGCCCGGGGGCCCCGAGACAGGGGTCGCACTGAAGCTTTCTTT.